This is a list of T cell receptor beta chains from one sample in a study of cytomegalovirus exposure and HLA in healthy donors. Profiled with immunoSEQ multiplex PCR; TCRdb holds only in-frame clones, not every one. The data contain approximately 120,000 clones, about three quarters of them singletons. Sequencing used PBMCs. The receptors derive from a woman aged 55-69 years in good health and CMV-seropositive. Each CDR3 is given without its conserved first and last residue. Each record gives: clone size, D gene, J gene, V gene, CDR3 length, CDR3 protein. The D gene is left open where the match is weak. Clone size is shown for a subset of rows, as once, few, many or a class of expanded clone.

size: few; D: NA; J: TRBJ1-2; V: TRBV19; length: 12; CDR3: ASSMGLPNYGYT
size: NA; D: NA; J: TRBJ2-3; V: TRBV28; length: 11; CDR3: ASSQGLSDTQY
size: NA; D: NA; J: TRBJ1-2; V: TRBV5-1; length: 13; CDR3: ASSLGGNYNYGYT
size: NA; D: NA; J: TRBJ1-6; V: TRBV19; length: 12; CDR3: ATSRGRDNSPLH
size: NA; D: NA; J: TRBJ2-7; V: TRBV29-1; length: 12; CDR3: SVEPMGGLEEQY
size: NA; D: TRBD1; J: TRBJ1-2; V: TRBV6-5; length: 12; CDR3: ASSYSRGHYGYT
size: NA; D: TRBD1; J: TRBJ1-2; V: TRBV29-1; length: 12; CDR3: SATGDPLNYGYT
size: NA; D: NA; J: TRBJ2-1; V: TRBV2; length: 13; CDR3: ASTRDRSSYNEQF
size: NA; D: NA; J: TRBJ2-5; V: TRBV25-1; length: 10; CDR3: ASSQTRETQY
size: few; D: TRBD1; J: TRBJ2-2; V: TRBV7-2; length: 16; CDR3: ASSAERAGQGSTGELF
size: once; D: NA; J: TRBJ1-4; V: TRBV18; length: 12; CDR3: ASSPSATNEKLF
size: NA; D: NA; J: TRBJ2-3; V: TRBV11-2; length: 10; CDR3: ASSLGVQAQY
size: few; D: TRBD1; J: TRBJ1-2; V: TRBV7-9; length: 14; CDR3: ASSPGQPLFNYGYT
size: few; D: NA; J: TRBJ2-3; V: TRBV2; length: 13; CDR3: ASSSTGFSTDTQY
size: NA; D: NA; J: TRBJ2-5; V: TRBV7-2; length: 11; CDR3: ASSLAGVETQY
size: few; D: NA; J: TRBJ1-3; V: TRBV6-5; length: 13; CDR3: ASSYQTPRVDTIY
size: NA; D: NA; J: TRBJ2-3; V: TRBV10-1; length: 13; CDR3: ASSETSYLADTQY
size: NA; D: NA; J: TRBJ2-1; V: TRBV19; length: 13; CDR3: ASSIGWGPRFEQF
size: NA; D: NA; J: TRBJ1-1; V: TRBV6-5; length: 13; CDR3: ASSGSVVRSTEAF
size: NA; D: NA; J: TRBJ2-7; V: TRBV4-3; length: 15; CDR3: ASSQGPWRGRTYEQY
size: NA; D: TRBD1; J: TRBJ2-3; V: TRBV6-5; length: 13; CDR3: ASSYERTGLNTQY